These T cell receptor beta chains were read from a single sample in a study of glioma-infiltrating T cells. Using its own MiXCR run on the multiplex PCR reads, TCRdb lists one record per CDR3 protein. Of roughly 190,000 distinct CDR3 sequences listed, approximately 30% were seen once; the top ten hold 20% to 25%. Sequences were obtained from glioma tissue, nonneoplastic brain tissue, or PBMCs (not recorded which). These receptors were obtained from a human donor with low-grade glioma or glioblastoma, undergoing nonglioma brain surgery, or in good health (not recorded which). The CDR3 runs from the conserved cysteine through the conserved F or W. Each record gives: clone size, D gene, V gene, J gene, CDR3 DNA, CDR3 protein. The D gene is left open where the match is weak. Size tells how often a clone was seen (once, few, many) or the class of an expanded clone, and some rows leave it out.

size: many; D: TRBD2; V: TRBV6-1; J: TRBJ2-2; DNA: TGTGCCAGCAGTCCTCTAGCTAGCGGCTACACCGGGGAGCTGTTTTTT; CDR3: CASSPLASGYTGELFF
size: many; D: TRBD1; V: TRBV24-1; J: TRBJ2-5; DNA: TGTGCCACCAGGGACAGGGGAGAGACCCAGTACTTC; CDR3: CATRDRGETQYF
size: few; D: .; V: TRBV5-5; J: TRBJ1-2; DNA: TGTGCCAGCAGCTTGTATCAGGGGACCGGAGCCCTCTATGGCTACACCTTC; CDR3: CASSLYQGTGALYGYTF
size: few; D: TRBD1; V: TRBV6-1; J: TRBJ1-6; DNA: TGTGCCAGCAGCCTCCTACAGGGGGCAGGGAGTTCACCCCTCCACTTT; CDR3: CASSLLQGAGSSPLHF
size: few; D: TRBD2; V: TRBV7-6; J: TRBJ2-4; DNA: TGTGCCAGCAGCCCTGGACTAGCGGGACCGAGAGCCAAAAACATTCAGTACTTC; CDR3: CASSPGLAGPRAKNIQYF
size: many; D: .; V: TRBV27; J: TRBJ2-7; DNA: TGTGCCAGCAGTCCGCGTTCGCGGCGGGACGGCTTGTACGAGCAGTACTTC; CDR3: CASSPRSRRDGLYEQYF
size: .; D: TRBD2; V: TRBV9; J: TRBJ2-2; DNA: TGTGCCAGCAGCGTAATAGCGGGAGGTGGTACCGGGGAGCTGTTTTTT; CDR3: CASSVIAGGGTGELFF
size: few; D: .; V: TRBV11-1; J: TRBJ2-6; DNA: TGTGCCAGCAGCCCACTACCTGGGGCCAACGTCCTGACTTTC; CDR3: CASSPLPGANVLTF
size: many; D: .; V: TRBV28; J: TRBJ2-1; DNA: TGTGCCACCTTGAGAGGGGGCTCCTACAATGAGCAGTTCTTC; CDR3: CATLRGGSYNEQFF
size: .; D: .; V: TRBV5-1; J: TRBJ2-5; DNA: TGCGCCAGCCGGGGCCAGATCCTTCAAGAGGCCCAGTACTTC; CDR3: CASRGQILQEAQYF
size: many; D: .; V: TRBV19; J: TRBJ2-7; DNA: TGTGCCAGCTCCCCCGGACACCGGATAATCGAGCAGTACTTC; CDR3: CASSPGHRIIEQYF
size: few; D: .; V: TRBV7-9; J: TRBJ2-3; DNA: TGTGCCGGTTTGAGGGAACTGAGCACAGATACGCAGTATTTT; CDR3: CAGLRELSTDTQYF
size: .; D: .; V: TRBV20-1; J: TRBJ1-1; DNA: TGCAGTGCTAGGGCTCCATGGCGGGACACTGAAGCTTTCTTT; CDR3: CSARAPWRDTEAFF
size: many; D: TRBD2; V: TRBV6-1; J: TRBJ2-4; DNA: TGTGCCAGCAGACCTAGCGGGGGGGCGGGAAACATTCAGTACTTC; CDR3: CASRPSGGAGNIQYF
size: few; D: TRBD2; V: TRBV2; J: TRBJ2-3; DNA: TGTGCCAGGTCCACTAGCGGGACGTCAGATACGCAGTATTTT; CDR3: CARSTSGTSDTQYF
size: .; D: TRBD1; V: TRBV6-2/TRBV6-3; J: TRBJ2-7; DNA: TGTGCCAGCACCAACGACGGGACAGGCCTCCCAGATTTC; CDR3: CASTNDGTGLPDF
size: many; D: .; V: TRBV6-1; J: TRBJ1-1; DNA: TGTGCCAGCAGGTCCGTTGACAGAGAAGCTTTCTTT; CDR3: CASRSVDREAFF
size: .; D: .; V: TRBV25-1; J: TRBJ2-3; DNA: TGTGCCAGCAGGGGGTGGCCCACAGATAAGAAGTATTTT; CDR3: CASRGWPTDKKYF
size: .; D: .; V: TRBV18; J: TRBJ2-5; DNA: TGTGCCAGCTCACCACCGATGCAGGGGGGCGAGACCCAGTACTTC; CDR3: CASSPPMQGGETQYF
size: many; D: TRBD1; V: TRBV20-1; J: TRBJ2-1; DNA: TGCAGTGCTAGAGCAGATGGACAGGGGGCCAATGAGCAGTTCTTC; CDR3: CSARADGQGANEQFF
size: .; D: .; V: TRBV7-2; J: TRBJ2-3; DNA: TGTGCCGATTTGAGGGAACTGAGCACAGATACGCAGTATTTT; CDR3: CADLRELSTDTQYF
size: many; D: .; V: TRBV7-9; J: TRBJ2-7; DNA: TGTGCCAGCAGCTCCCCGGGCCCGGTCATCCCCTACGAGCAGTACTTC; CDR3: CASSSPGPVIPYEQYF
size: .; D: TRBD2; V: TRBV7-2; J: TRBJ2-3; DNA: TGTGCCAGCACCTTCGGGGCGGGAGGAAAAGATACGCAGTATTTT; CDR3: CASTFGAGGKDTQYF
size: many; D: TRBD1; V: TRBV10-3; J: TRBJ2-2; DNA: TGTGCCATCAGTGAGCGGACAGGGGGCATCACCGGGGAGCTGTTTTTT; CDR3: CAISERTGGITGELFF
size: .; D: .; V: TRBV20-1; J: TRBJ2-5; DNA: TGCAGTACTAGAGACCCACAGGTAGGGGGAGAGACCCAGTACTTC; CDR3: CSTRDPQVGGETQYF
size: many; D: .; V: TRBV7-2; J: TRBJ1-1; DNA: TGTGCCAGCAGCCCGGGAGGACGAAACACTGAAGCTTTCTTT; CDR3: CASSPGGRNTEAFF
size: .; D: .; V: TRBV7-9; J: TRBJ1-4; DNA: TGTGCCAGCAGTATTAACTGGGAAAAACTGTTTTTT; CDR3: CASSINWEKLFF
size: many; D: TRBD2; V: TRBV20-1; J: TRBJ2-1; DNA: TGCAGTGCTACTAGCGGGAAGAGCTCCTACAATGAGCAGTTCTTC; CDR3: CSATSGKSSYNEQFF
size: .; D: TRBD1; V: TRBV19; J: TRBJ2-2; DNA: TGTGCCAGCCGAGCGACAGGGGGCAGCGGCGGGGAGCTGTTTTTT; CDR3: CASRATGGSGGELFF
size: .; D: .; V: TRBV20-1; J: TRBJ1-3; DNA: TGCAGTGCTAGAGATCTCAACAGGGCAAACACCATATATTTT; CDR3: CSARDLNRANTIYF
size: many; D: .; V: TRBV12-3/TRBV12-4; J: TRBJ1-1; DNA: TGTGCCAGCGGAGTAACTTCAGGGTTGGCGAACACTGAAGCTTTCTTT; CDR3: CASGVTSGLANTEAFF
size: many; D: .; V: TRBV19; J: TRBJ2-5; DNA: TGTGCCACCCTTCTGGGGATAGCTCCTCGAGGGACCCAGTACTTC; CDR3: CATLLGIAPRGTQYF
size: many; D: .; V: TRBV5-8; J: TRBJ2-7; DNA: TGTGCCAGCAGCTTGGGTTTGGAGCAGTACTTC; CDR3: CASSLGLEQYF
size: many; D: .; V: TRBV12-3/TRBV12-4; J: TRBJ2-7; DNA: TGTGCCAGCAGTTTAGGCGGGAACAACTACGAGCAGTACTTC; CDR3: CASSLGGNNYEQYF
size: many; D: TRBD1; V: TRBV20-1; J: TRBJ2-2; DNA: TGCAGTGCTAGGCGGACAGGGAACACCGGGGAGCTGTTTTTT; CDR3: CSARRTGNTGELFF
size: many; D: .; V: TRBV6-1; J: TRBJ1-3; DNA: TGTGCCAGCAGCCTGACGACCCCAGGGTCTGGAAACACCATATATTTT; CDR3: CASSLTTPGSGNTIYF
size: .; D: .; V: TRBV11-2; J: TRBJ1-2; DNA: TGTGCCAGCAGGCCGAGAGGGGGCTATGGCTACACCTTC; CDR3: CASRPRGGYGYTF
size: few; D: TRBD2; V: TRBV10-2; J: TRBJ2-5; DNA: TGCGCCAGCAGTGGGACGACTAGCGGGAGTCATCGAAGGGAGACCCAGTACTTC; CDR3: CASSGTTSGSHRRETQYF
size: .; D: .; V: TRBV5-1; J: TRBJ2-1; DNA: TGCGCCAGCAGCGGGAACAGGTACAATGAGCAGTTCTTC; CDR3: CASSGNRYNEQFF
size: .; D: .; V: TRBV12-3/TRBV12-4; J: TRBJ1-1; DNA: TGTGCCAGCAGTTTTAACACTAAAGCTTTCTTT; CDR3: CASSFNTKAFF
size: few; D: .; V: TRBV18; J: TRBJ2-3; DNA: TGTGCCAGCTCAGCCGCGGTGAACACAGATACGCAGTATTTT; CDR3: CASSAAVNTDTQYF
size: many; D: .; V: TRBV6-1; J: TRBJ1-5; DNA: TGTGCCAGCAGTGACGCAGGTTTCAATCAGCCCCAGCATTTT; CDR3: CASSDAGFNQPQHF
size: many; D: .; V: TRBV7-2; J: TRBJ2-1; DNA: TGTGCCAGCAGCCGGACGGCTATCTCCTACAATGAGCAGTTCTTC; CDR3: CASSRTAISYNEQFF
size: many; D: .; V: TRBV27; J: TRBJ2-7; DNA: TGTGCCAGCAGTTATGTAGGACAGTACTACGAGCAGTACTTC; CDR3: CASSYVGQYYEQYF
size: .; D: .; V: TRBV9; J: TRBJ2-1; DNA: TGTGCCAGCAGCGTGCGCCCGGGGTTAGGTGAGCAGTTCTTC; CDR3: CASSVRPGLGEQFF
size: many; D: .; V: TRBV6-1; J: TRBJ1-4; DNA: TGTGCCAGCAGTCCCGCGTGGTTACCCAAGAATGAAAAACTGTTTTTT; CDR3: CASSPAWLPKNEKLFF
size: few; D: TRBD2; V: TRBV7-3; J: TRBJ2-3; DNA: TGTGCCAGCAGCTCCAGTAGCGGGAGGGGACGCACAGATACGCAGTATTTT; CDR3: CASSSSSGRGRTDTQYF
size: .; D: .; V: TRBV28; J: TRBJ1-1; DNA: TGTGCCAGCACCAACGGGGGGGTCAACACTGAAGCTTTCTTT; CDR3: CASTNGGVNTEAFF
size: .; D: .; V: TRBV12-3/TRBV12-4; J: TRBJ2-7; DNA: TGTGCCAGCAGTGCCCCCTCCCTTAGGGGATCCTACGAGCAGTACTTC; CDR3: CASSAPSLRGSYEQYF
size: few; D: .; V: TRBV2; J: TRBJ1-3; DNA: TGTGCCAGCAGTGCCGACAGGTCTGGAAACACCATATATTTT; CDR3: CASSADRSGNTIYF
size: few; D: .; V: TRBV7-9; J: TRBJ2-3; DNA: TGTGCCAGCAGCTTAGCGCTGGGGGCGGCAGATACGCAGTATTTT; CDR3: CASSLALGAADTQYF
size: .; D: TRBD2; V: TRBV5-1; J: TRBJ2-1; DNA: TGCGCCAGCAGCCCAATTGGGGGGGGACCCTACGAGCAGTTCTTC; CDR3: CASSPIGGGPYEQFF
size: .; D: .; V: TRBV29-1; J: TRBJ1-1; DNA: TGCAGCGTTGCCCCGGGACACTTGAACACTGAAGCTTTCTTT; CDR3: CSVAPGHLNTEAFF
size: many; D: .; V: TRBV3-1; J: TRBJ1-3; DNA: TGTGCCAGCAGCCTCCTCCCAGGAAACACCATATATTTT; CDR3: CASSLLPGNTIYF